The 6 T cell receptor beta chains below come from one sample, sequenced in a study of identical twins. A single record per CDR3 protein comes from TCRdb applying MiXCR to the 5' RACE reads. The table includes roughly 260,000 distinct CDR3 sequences, 6% to 8% detected once. The same data also contributed to another study, on yellow fever vaccine responses in identical twins.

The sequencing sample was made of CD8+ T cells sorted from blood. These receptors were collected from a woman aged 18-29 years in good health.

This clonotype was detected ten times or more. The rearrangement uses TRBV24-1 and TRBJ2-5; D may be TRBD1 (6 bases). Trimming took off 6 bases at V and 4 bases at J, with 11 bases between the two ends. Germline-derived CDR1 and CDR2 are KGHDR and SFDVKD. This CDR3 has 13 amino acids. In nucleotides, the CDR3 is TGTGCCACCAGTAAACAGGGAAGAGAGACCCAGTACTTC. It specifies CATSKQGRETQYF.

The chain couples TRBV11-2 to TRBJ2-7, with TRBD1 identical over 10 bases. CDR1 SGHAT and CDR2 FQNNGV come from the germline V gene. V shed 2 bases and J 4 bases; nucleotides not matched to a gene: 5. CDR3 length: 15 amino acids. The CDR3 DNA sequence: TGTGCCAGCAGCTTACGAGGGACAGGGGTATACGAGCAGTACTTC. Amino acid sequence: CASSLRGTGVYEQYF.

This clonotype was detected only a few times. The CDR3 DNA follows: TGTGCCAGCAGTGAAGGGGGCACAACAGCGGATGGCTACACCTTC. It translates to CASSEGGTTADGYTF. The chain couples TRBV6-4 to TRBJ1-2; the match to TRBD1 covers 7 bases. V lost 3 bases and J lost 6; bases outside the gene matches: 10. Germline-derived CDR1 and CDR2 are MRHNA and SNTAGT. The CDR3 loop spans 15 amino acids.

The table lists this clonotype with a few counts. The gene calls are TRBV7-9 and TRBJ2-7; TRBD2 agrees at 8 bases. CDR1 and CDR2 from the germline V gene are SEHNR and FQNEAQ (reference sequence). V dropped 0 bases and J dropped 3; count of bases not matched to a gene: 1. CDR3 length: 14 residues. CDR3 protein: CASSLASGIYEQYF. In nucleotides, the CDR3 is TGTGCCAGCAGCTTAGCTAGCGGGATCTACGAGCAGTACTTC.

The CDR3 sequence: CASSFADSYNEQFF. The CDR3 coding sequence is TGCGCCAGCAGCTTTGCGGACTCCTACAATGAGCAGTTCTTC. This chain uses TRBV5-1 with TRBJ2-1; D is unclear. Trimming stripped 2 bases from V and 0 bases from J, with 6 bases between. Germline assignment: CDR1 SGHRS and CDR2 YFSETQ. The CDR3 is made up of 14 amino acids. The entire variable domain, with the rest obtained from reference TRBV5-1 and TRBJ2-1, is as follows: KAGVTQTPRYLIKTRGQQVTLSCSPISGHRSVSWYQQTPGQGLQFLFEYFSETQRNKGNFPGRFSGRQFSNSRSEMNVSTLELGDSALYLCASSFADSYNEQFFGPGTRLTVL.

This clonotype showed up many times. The rearrangement links TRBV29-1 to TRBJ2-2; D is ambiguous. The germline gives CDR1 SQVTM, CDR2 ANQGSEA. The CDR3 has 11 amino acids. V lost 6 bases and J lost 1, with 3 bases in between. CDR3 sequence reads: CSVRNTGELFF. The CDR3 coding sequence is TGCAGCGTAAGGAACACCGGGGAGCTGTTTTTT.